This entry features one TCR beta chain sequence. This sample is drawn from a study of blood T cell repertoires in COVID-19. Study context: Sample material is recorded as cDNA or gDNA derived from T cells, B-cell-depleted T cells, or PBMCs.

Individuals drawn from about two dozen US areas were about 18 to 95 years old. Sequencing used immunoSEQ multiplex PCR; TCRdb keeps in-frame clones, though not all of them. The table lists about 180,000 clones, 88% of them singletons. The length of the CDR3 is 14 residues. After removal of 6 bases from V and 5 bases from J, the junction contained 8 bases not matched to a gene. CDR1 and CDR2 from the germline V gene are MDHEN and SYDVKM. V and J are TRBV28 and TRBJ2-5; TRBD2 agrees at 8 bases. The sequencing input was PBMCs or T cells enriched from blood (not recorded which). The origin of this receptor is a woman in her late teens or twenties who had recovered from COVID-19. The CDR3 DNA is TGTGCCAGCAGGAAAGCGGGAGTGACTGAGACCCAGTACTTC. This gives the protein CASRKAGVTETQYF.